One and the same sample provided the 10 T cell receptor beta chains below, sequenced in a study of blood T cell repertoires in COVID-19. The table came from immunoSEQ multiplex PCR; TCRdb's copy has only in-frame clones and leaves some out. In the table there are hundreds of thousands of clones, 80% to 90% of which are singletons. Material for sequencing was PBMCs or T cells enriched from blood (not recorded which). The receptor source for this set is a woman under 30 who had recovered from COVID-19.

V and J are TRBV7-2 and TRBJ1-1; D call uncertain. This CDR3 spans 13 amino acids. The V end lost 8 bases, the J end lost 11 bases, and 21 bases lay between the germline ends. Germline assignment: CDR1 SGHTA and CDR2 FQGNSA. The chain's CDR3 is CASSPRVAPLAFF. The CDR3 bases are TGTGCCAGCTCTCCCCGGGTGGCTCCGCTGGCTTTCTTT.

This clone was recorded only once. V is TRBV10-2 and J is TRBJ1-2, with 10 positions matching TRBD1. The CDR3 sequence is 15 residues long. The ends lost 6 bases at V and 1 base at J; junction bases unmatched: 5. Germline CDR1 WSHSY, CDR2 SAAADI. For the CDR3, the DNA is TGCGCCAGCAGGGATGGACAGGGGGGTAACTATGGCTACACCTTC. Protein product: CASRDGQGGNYGYTF.

Here the CDR3 DNA reads TGCGCCAGCAGCTTGTGGGAGAACTATGGCTACACCTTC. It specifies CASSLWENYGYTF. The V call is TRBV5-1, the J call TRBJ1-2; D is unclear. The V and J ends lost 1 base and 2 bases respectively, with 6 bases between them. CDR1 is SGHRS and CDR2 is YFSETQ in the germline V gene. This CDR3 has 13 residues. The variable domain in full, with the rest retrieved from reference TRBV5-1 and TRBJ1-2, is KAGVTQTPRYLIKTRGQQVTLSCSPISGHRSVSWYQQTPGQGLQFLFEYFSETQRNKGNFPGRFSGRQFSNSRSEMNVSTLELGDSALYLCASSLWENYGYTFGSGTRLTVV.

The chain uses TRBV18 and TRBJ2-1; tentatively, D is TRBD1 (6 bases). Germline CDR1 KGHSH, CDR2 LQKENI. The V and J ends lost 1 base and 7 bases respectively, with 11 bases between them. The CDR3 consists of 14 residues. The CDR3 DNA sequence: TGTGCCAGCTCACCACGAGGACAGCAGAATGAGCAGTTCTTC. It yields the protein CASSPRGQQNEQFF.

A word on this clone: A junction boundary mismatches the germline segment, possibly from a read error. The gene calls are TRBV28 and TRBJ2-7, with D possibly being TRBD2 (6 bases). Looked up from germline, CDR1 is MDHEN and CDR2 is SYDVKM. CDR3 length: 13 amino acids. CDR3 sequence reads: CASTTGGDYEQYF. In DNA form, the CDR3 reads TGTGCCAGCACCACCGGGGGAGACTACGAGCAGTATTTC.

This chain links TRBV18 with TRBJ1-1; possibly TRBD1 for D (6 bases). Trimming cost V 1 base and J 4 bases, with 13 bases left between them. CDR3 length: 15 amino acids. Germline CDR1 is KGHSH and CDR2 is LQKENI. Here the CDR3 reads CASSPQGVGVTEAFF. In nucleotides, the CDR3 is TGTGCCAGCTCACCACAGGGGGTTGGAGTCACTGAAGCTTTCTTT.

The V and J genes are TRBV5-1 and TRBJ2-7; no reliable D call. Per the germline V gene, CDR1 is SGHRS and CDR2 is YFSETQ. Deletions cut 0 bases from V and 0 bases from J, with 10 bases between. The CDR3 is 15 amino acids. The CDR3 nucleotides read TGCGCCAGCAGCTTGGCCCCAGGCCGCTCCTACGAGCAGTACTTC. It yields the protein CASSLAPGRSYEQYF.

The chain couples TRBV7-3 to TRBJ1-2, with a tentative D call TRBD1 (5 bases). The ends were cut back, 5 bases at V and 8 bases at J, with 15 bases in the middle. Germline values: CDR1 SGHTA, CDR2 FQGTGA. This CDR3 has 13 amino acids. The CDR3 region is CASSPRWGSGYTF. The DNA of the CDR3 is TGTGCCAGCAGCCCACGGTGGGGCAGCGGCTACACCTTC.

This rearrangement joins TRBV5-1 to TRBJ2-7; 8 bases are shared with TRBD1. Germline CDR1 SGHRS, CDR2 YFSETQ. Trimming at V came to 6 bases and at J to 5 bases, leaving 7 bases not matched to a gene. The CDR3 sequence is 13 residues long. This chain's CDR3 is CASKGQGDHEQYF. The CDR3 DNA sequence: TGCGCCAGCAAAGGACAGGGTGACCACGAGCAGTACTTC.

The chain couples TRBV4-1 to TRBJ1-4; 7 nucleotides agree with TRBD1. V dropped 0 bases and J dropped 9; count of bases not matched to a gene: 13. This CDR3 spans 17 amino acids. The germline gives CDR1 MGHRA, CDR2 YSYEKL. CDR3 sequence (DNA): TGCGCCAGCAGCCAAGATAAGAGGGAGACAGGGTGGCAAAAACTGTTTTTT. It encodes CASSQDKRETGWQKLFF.